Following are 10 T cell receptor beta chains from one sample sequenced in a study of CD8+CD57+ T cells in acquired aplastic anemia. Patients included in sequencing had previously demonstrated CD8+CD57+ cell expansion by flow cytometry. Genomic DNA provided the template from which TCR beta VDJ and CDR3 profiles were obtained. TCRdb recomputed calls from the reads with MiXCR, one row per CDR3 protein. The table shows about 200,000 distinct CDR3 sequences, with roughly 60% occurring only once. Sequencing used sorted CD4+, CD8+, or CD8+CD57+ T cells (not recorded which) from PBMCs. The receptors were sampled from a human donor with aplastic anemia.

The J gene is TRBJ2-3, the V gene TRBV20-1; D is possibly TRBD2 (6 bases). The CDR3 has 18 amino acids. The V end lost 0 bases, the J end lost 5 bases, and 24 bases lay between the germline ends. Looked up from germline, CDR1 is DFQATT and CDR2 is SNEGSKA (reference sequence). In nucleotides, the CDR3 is TGCAGTGCTAGAGATACGGGCGGGACCTCCTTACGGGGAGATACGCAGTATTTT. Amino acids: CSARDTGGTSLRGDTQYF.

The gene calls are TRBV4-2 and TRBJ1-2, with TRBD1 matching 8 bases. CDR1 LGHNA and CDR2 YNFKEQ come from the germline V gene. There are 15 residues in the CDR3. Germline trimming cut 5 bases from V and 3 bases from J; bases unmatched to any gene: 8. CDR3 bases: TGTGCCAGCAGCTGGACTGGACAGGGACACTATGGCTACACCTTC. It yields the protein CASSWTGQGHYGYTF.

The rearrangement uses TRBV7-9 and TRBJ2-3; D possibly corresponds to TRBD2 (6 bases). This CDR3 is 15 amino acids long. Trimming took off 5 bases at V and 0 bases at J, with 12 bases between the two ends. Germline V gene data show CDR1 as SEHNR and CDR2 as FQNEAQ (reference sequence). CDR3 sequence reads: CASSRGTTSTDTQYF. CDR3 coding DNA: TGTGCCAGCAGCCGCGGGACGACTAGCACAGATACGCAGTATTTT.

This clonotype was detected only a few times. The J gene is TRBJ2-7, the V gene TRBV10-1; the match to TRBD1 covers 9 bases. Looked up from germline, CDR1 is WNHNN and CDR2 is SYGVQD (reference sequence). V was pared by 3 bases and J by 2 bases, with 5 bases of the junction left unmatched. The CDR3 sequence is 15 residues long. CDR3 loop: CASSDLRTGAYEQYF. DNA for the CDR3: TGCGCCAGCAGTGACCTTCGGACAGGGGCCTACGAGCAGTACTTC.

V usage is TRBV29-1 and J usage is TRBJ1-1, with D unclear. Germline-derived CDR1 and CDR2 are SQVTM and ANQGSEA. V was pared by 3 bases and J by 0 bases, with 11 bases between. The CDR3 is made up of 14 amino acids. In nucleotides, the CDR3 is TGCAGCGTTGACCTGGGTACCATGAACACTGAAGCTTTCTTT. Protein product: CSVDLGTMNTEAFF.

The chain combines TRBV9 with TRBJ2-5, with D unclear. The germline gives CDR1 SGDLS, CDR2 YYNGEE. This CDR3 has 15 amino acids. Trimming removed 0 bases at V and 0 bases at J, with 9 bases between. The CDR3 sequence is CASSVGAAYQETQYF. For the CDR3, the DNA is TGTGCCAGCAGCGTAGGGGCGGCCTACCAAGAGACCCAGTACTTC. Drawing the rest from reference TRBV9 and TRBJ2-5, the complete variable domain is DSGVTQTPKHLITATGQRVTLRCSPRSGDLSVYWYQQSLDQGLQFLIQYYNGEERAKGNILERFSAQQFPDLHSELNLSSLELGDSALYFCASSVGAAYQETQYFGPGTRLLVL.

The CDR3 coding sequence is TGTGCCAGCAGCGGCGGGAGCCTGCAAGAGACCCAGTACTTC. Its protein product is CASSGGSLQETQYF. The gene calls are TRBV9 and TRBJ2-5; 7 positions match TRBD2. Germline trimming cut 3 bases from V and 2 bases from J; bases unmatched to any gene: 4. CDR3 size: 14 residues. Germline CDR1 and CDR2: SGDLS and YYNGEE.

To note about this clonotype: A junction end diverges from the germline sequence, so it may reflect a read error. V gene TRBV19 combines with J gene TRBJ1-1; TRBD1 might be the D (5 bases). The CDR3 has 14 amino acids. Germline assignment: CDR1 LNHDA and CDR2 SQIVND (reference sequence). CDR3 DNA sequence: TGTGCCAGTAGTATTAAATTTGAAGGGACTGGAGCTTTCTTT. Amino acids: CASSIKFEGTGAFF.

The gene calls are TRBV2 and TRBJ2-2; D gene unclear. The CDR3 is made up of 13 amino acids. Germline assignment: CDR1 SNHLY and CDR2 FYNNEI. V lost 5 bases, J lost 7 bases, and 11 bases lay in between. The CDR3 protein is CASSPASIGELFF. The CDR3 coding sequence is TGTGCCAGCAGTCCTGCAAGCATCGGGGAGCTGTTTTTT. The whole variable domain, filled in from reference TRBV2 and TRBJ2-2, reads EPEVTQTPSHQVTQMGQEVILRCVPISNHLYFYWYRQILGQKVEFLVSFYNNEISEKSEIFDDQFSVERPDGSNFTLKIRSTKLEDSAMYFCASSPASIGELFFGEGSRLTVL.

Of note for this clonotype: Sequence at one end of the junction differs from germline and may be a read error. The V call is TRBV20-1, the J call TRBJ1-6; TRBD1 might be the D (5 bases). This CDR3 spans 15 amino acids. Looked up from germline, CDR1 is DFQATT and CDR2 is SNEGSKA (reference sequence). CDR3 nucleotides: TGCAGTGCTAGTTACCTTGGGGCGGGGGATTCACCCCTCCGCTTT. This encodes CSASYLGAGDSPLRF.